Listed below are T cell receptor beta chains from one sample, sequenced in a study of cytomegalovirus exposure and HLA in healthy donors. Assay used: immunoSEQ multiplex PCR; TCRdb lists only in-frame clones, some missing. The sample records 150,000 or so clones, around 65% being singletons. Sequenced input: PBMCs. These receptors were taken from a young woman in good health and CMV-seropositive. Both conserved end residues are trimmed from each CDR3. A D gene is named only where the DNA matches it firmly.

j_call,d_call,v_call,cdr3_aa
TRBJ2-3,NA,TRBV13,ASSLEAADTQY
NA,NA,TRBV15,ATSRGRGGRLYEQY
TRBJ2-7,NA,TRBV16,ASSPRSTALAEQY
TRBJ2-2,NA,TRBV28,ASSKSRWGQNTGELF
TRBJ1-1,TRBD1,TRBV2,ASRKLGGEGTEAF
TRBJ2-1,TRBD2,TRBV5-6,ASSLALAGVGIYNEQF
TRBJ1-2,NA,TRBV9,ASSAGDAWGYT
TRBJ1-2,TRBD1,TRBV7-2,ASSPAGTDYGYT
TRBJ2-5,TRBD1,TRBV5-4,ASSWEGTGAAWGETQY
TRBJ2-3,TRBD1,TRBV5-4,ASSLKGTASTDTQY
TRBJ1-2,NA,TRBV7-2,ASSLALGAIYGYT
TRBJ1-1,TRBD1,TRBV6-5,ASKYGTGLTEAF
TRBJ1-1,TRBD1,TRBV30,AWRRTGKFRGGRTEAF
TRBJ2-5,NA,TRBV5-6,ASSLGAQGGETQY
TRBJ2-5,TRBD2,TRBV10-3,AQATSIGETQY
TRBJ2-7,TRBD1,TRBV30,AWSIFGTGGREQY
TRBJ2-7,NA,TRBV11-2,ASSGRVRGSPGGGYEQY
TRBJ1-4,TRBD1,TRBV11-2,ASSYVGQGRNEKLF